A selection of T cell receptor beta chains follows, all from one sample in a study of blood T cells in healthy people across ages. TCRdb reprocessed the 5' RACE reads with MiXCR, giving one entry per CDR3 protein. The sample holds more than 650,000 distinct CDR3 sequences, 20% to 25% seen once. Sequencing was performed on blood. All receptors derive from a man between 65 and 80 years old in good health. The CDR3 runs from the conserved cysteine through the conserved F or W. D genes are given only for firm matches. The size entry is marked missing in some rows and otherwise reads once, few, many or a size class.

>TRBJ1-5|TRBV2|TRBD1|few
TGTGCCAGCAGAGAGGGGGCTCGGGAAATCCAGCATTTT
CASREGAREIQHF
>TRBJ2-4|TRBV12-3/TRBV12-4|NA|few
TGTGCCAGCAGTTTAATGTTATATCTAGCCAAAAACATTCAGTACTTC
CASSLMLYLAKNIQYF
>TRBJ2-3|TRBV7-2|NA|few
TGTGCCAGCAGCTTAGTTGCGGGGGCGGCAGATACGCAGTATTTT
CASSLVAGAADTQYF
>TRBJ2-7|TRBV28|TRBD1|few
TGTGCCAGCGGACCCTCCGGGACAGGCTCCTACGAGCAGTACTTC
CASGPSGTGSYEQYF
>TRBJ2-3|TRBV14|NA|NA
TGTGCCAGCGGAACACATTTGGGACCAAGTGATTTT
CASGTHLGPSDF
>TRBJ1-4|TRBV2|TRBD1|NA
TGTGCCAGCAGTGCGGACAGGGGGTTCGGAAAACTGTTTTTT
CASSADRGFGKLFF
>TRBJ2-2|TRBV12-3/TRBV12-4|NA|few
TGTGCCAGCAGTTTTTATGGTAACACCGGGGAGCTGTTTTTT
CASSFYGNTGELFF
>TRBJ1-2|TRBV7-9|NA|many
TGTGCCAGCAGCTTAGAATGGTCGCATGGCTACACCTTC
CASSLEWSHGYTF
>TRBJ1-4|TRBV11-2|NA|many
TGTGCCAGCAGCTTAGTTGGGCGGACAAATGAAAAACTGTTTTTT
CASSLVGRTNEKLFF
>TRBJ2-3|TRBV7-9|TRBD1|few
TGTGCCAGCAGACCCCCGGGACAGGCAACAGATACGCAGTATTTT
CASRPPGQATDTQYF
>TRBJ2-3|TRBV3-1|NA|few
TGTGCCAGCACCTCCGGGCCGTCCACAGCTACGCAGTATTTT
CASTSGPSTATQYF
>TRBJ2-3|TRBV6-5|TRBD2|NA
TGTGCCAGCAGTTACTCGGCTAGCGGGGGTCAAGGAGATACGCAGTATTTT
CASSYSASGGQGDTQYF
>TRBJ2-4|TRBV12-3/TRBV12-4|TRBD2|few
TGTGCCAGCAGTTTAGTAGCACTAGCGGTAGCCAAAAACATTCAGTACTTC
CASSLVALAVAKNIQYF
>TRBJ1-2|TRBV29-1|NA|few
TGCAGCGCCGAGGGTCTGGGAGGGGACAATGGCTACACCTTC
CSAEGLGGDNGYTF
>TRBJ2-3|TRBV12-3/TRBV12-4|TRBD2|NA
TGTGCCAGCAGTTGGGCGGGGGGGCCCAGTTCCGATACGCAGTATTTT
CASSWAGGPSSDTQYF
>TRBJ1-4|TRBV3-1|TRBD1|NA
TGTGCCACCGGACAGGGACTTGAAAAACTGTTTTTT
CATGQGLEKLFF
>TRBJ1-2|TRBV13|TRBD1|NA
TGTGCCAGCAGCGAACGGGACAGGGGGACCTATGGCTACACCTTC
CASSERDRGTYGYTF
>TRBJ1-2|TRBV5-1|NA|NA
TGCGCCAGCAGCAACGGGGCGACCTTAAACTATGGCTACACCTTC
CASSNGATLNYGYTF
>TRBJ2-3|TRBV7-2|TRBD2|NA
TGTGCCAGCAGCTTAGTCGGAGCGGGAGGCGGCGATACGCAGTATTTT
CASSLVGAGGGDTQYF
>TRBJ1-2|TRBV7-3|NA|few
TGTGCCAGCAGCTTTGGACTCCCATCTGGCTACACCTTC
CASSFGLPSGYTF
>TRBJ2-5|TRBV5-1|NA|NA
TGCGCCAGCAGCTTGGTCCCGCAGGGTCGAGAGACCCAGTACTTC
CASSLVPQGRETQYF
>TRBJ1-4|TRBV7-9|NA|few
TGTGCCAGCAGCTCGACCGGACAGCCAGATGAAAAACTGTTTTTT
CASSSTGQPDEKLFF
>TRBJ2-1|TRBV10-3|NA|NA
TGTGCCATCAGCCAGAGCGCGAACTACAATGAGCAGTTCTTC
CAISQSANYNEQFF
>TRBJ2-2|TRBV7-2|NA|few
TGTGCCAGCAGCTTAGGCGGGAACCGGAGGATGGGGGAGCTGTTTTTT
CASSLGGNRRMGELFF
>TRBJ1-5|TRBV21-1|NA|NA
TGTGCCAGCAGCACGACAGGGCTAGGGGATCAGCCCCAGCATTTT
CASSTTGLGDQPQHF
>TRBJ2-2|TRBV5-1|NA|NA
TGCGCCAGCAGCTTTCCACTAGACACCGGGGAGCTGTTTTTT
CASSFPLDTGELFF
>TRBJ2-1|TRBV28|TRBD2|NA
TGTGCCAGCGGGATGAGGACTAGCGGAGGGAATGAGCAGTTCTTC
CASGMRTSGGNEQFF
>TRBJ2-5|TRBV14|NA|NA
TGTGCCAGCAATCGGATAGACCAAGAGACCCAGTACTTC
CASNRIDQETQYF
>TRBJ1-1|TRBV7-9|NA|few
TGTGCCAGCAGCCTTGACAGTTGGACTGAAGCTTTCTTT
CASSLDSWTEAFF
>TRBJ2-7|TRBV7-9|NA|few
TGTGCCAGCAGCATCTCGTCAGGGGCGTTTAGCGAGCAGTACTTC
CASSISSGAFSEQYF
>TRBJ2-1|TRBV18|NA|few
TGTGCCAGCTCACCACCGTCGACGGACCTTCGATTCTTC
CASSPPSTDLRFF
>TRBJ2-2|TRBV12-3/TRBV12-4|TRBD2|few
TGTGCCAGCAGTCAGGGACTAGCGGGTGAAAATCGACCCGGGGAGCTGTTTTTT
CASSQGLAGENRPGELFF
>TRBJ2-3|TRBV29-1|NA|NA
TGCAGCGTTGACCGGGGCACCCACACAGATACGCAGTATTTT
CSVDRGTHTDTQYF
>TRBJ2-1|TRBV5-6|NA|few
TGTGCCAGCAGCTCTATATCAGGACCCCTCCACAATGAGCAGTTCTTC
CASSSISGPLHNEQFF
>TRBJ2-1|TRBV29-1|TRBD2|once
TGCAGCGTTGAGGACGGGGGTCTAGCGGGAGTTGATGAGCAGTTCTTC
CSVEDGGLAGVDEQFF
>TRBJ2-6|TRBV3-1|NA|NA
TGTGCCAGCAGCCAATATGGGGGAGCTGGGGCCAACGTCCTGACTTTC
CASSQYGGAGANVLTF
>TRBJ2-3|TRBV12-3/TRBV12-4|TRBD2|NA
TGTGCCAGCAGTCCCAGGACTAGCGGGACCGGGGATACGCAGTATTTT
CASSPRTSGTGDTQYF
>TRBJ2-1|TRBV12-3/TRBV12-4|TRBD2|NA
TGTGCCAGCAGACCTAGCGGGAGTCGAAATGAGCAGTTCTTC
CASRPSGSRNEQFF
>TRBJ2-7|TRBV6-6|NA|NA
TGTGCCAGCAGTTACGCGGCAACCTACGAGCAGTACTTC
CASSYAATYEQYF
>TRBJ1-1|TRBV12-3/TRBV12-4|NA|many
TGTGCCAGCATCGGGACCCTCGGGACTGAAGCTTTCTTT
CASIGTLGTEAFF
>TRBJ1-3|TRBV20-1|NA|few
TGCAGTGCTACAGGGGTTGGAAACACCATATATTTT
CSATGVGNTIYF
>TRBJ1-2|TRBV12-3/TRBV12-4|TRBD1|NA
TGTGCCAGCAGCCCCGACAGGGTATTTGGCTACGCCTTC
CASSPDRVFGYAF